The source of this TCR beta chain is a study of T cell changes during pregnancy in multiple sclerosis. The CDR3 runs 15 residues. The junction had 6 bases not matched to a gene; V was cut back by 6 bases and J by 4 bases. Germline V gene data show CDR1 as ENHRY and CDR2 as SYGVKD. Data came from immunoSEQ multiplex PCR; TCRdb stores just in-frame clones and leaves some out. The sample includes 60,000 to 90,000 clones, roughly 92% seen only once; the top ten take 1.5% to 2%. The chain combines TRBV10-3 with TRBJ2-1; 10 bases are a match to TRBD2. Sequencing used peripheral blood, obtained in the first trimester of pregnancy. This clonotype was sampled from a female donor in good health, enrolled as a control in a pregnancy study. The CDR3 is CAIRGSGGEYNEQFF. Here the CDR3 DNA reads TGTGCCATCAGAGGCAGCGGGGGGGAATACAATGAGCAGTTCTTC.